A selection of T cell receptor beta chains follows, all from one sample in a study of blood T cell repertoires in COVID-19. Produced via immunoSEQ multiplex PCR; TCRdb's table is partial and in-frame only. The profile shows about 83,000 clones, more than 90% of them singletons. Sequencing input: peripheral blood. These receptors all come from an elderly woman with active or convalescent COVID-19. Each CDR3 is given with its conserved first and last residue. Each record gives: clone size, V gene, J gene, D gene, CDR3 DNA, CDR3 protein. The D gene is left open where the match is weak. Not all rows give a size; the values are once, few, many and, for expanded clones, a class.

>-|TRBV3-1/TRBV3-2|TRBJ2-2|-
TGTGCCAGCAGCCAAAGGCCCGGGTTTAACACCGGGGAGCTGTTTTTT
CASSQRPGFNTGELFF
>-|TRBV19|TRBJ1-1|-
TGTGCCAGGAAAGTCGGGTCGCAGAACACTGAAGCTTTCTTT
CARKVGSQNTEAFF
>-|TRBV28|TRBJ2-1|TRBD1
TGTGCCACCGGACAGGGGGCCTACAATGAGCAGTTCTTC
CATGQGAYNEQFF
>-|TRBV7-2|TRBJ2-2|-
TGTGCCAGCAAACCCCTTGGCGGGCCACTAAACACCGGGGAGCTGTTTTTT
CASKPLGGPLNTGELFF
>once|TRBV28|TRBJ2-7|TRBD1
TGTGCCAGCAGTTTATACCCCCCGGGACAGGAGAATAACGAGCAGTACTTC
CASSLYPPGQENNEQYF
>-|TRBV6-1|TRBJ1-5|TRBD1
TGTGCCAGCAGTGATGGGACAGGGAACCCTTACAATCAGCCCCAGCATTTT
CASSDGTGNPYNQPQHF
>few|TRBV19|TRBJ1-5|-
TGTGCCAGTAGTATCCTCGGGGGGCGAAATCAGCCCCAGCATTTT
CASSILGGRNQPQHF
>-|TRBV20-1|TRBJ1-1|-
TGCAGTGCTAGAGATGATCCAGGAGCTTTCTTT
CSARDDPGAFF
>-|TRBV6-5|TRBJ1-1|-
TGTGCCAGCAGTTACTCCCAATACAGGATTGAAGCTTTCTTT
CASSYSQYRIEAFF
>once|TRBV3-1/TRBV3-2|TRBJ1-2|TRBD1
TGTGCCAGCAGCCAAGACGGCCAGGGGGTAAATGGCTACACCTTC
CASSQDGQGVNGYTF
>-|TRBV5-1|TRBJ2-7|-
TGCGCCAGCAGCTTATACGGCTACGAGCAGTACTTC
CASSLYGYEQYF
>few|TRBV19|TRBJ2-2|-
TGTGCCAGTAGCGGGCGGGTGAACGGGGAGCTGTTTTTT
CASSGRVNGELFF
>-|TRBV7-2|TRBJ1-4|TRBD1
TGTGCCAGCAGCTTAAGAGGGGGCGGACTTACTGAAAAACTGTTTTTT
CASSLRGGGLTEKLFF
>-|TRBV5-6|TRBJ1-2|-
TGTGCCAGCAGCTTGGGCAGGTATTATGGCTACACCTTC
CASSLGRYYGYTF
>-|TRBV19|TRBJ2-1|TRBD2
TGTGCCAGTAGTCCATGGACTAGCGGGGGGGCAGGTGAGCAGTTCTTC
CASSPWTSGGAGEQFF
>-|TRBV6-5|TRBJ2-7|-
TGTGCCAGTAGAGGTTCGACGAATCCCTACGAGCAGTACTTC
CASRGSTNPYEQYF
>-|TRBV2|TRBJ1-1|TRBD1
TGTGCCAGCAGTGACCGACAGGGTGAAGCTTTCTTT
CASSDRQGEAFF
>-|TRBV7-3|TRBJ2-1|TRBD1
TGTGCCAGCAGCTTAGGGGGGACAGGGACCGGTGAGCAGTTCTTC
CASSLGGTGTGEQFF
>-|TRBV6-2/TRBV6-3|TRBJ1-3|-
TGTGCCAGCAGCGTCAACAGGGACTCTGGAAACACCATATATTTT
CASSVNRDSGNTIYF
>-|TRBV2|TRBJ2-7|-
TGTGCCAGCAGCCGGAGCCGGACAGACTACGAGCAGTACTTC
CASSRSRTDYEQYF
>-|TRBV2|TRBJ1-5|TRBD1
TGTGCCAGCAGTGAATCGACAGGGGGCAATCAGCCCCAGCATTTT
CASSESTGGNQPQHF
>-|TRBV7-9|TRBJ1-2|TRBD1
TGTGCCAGCAGCGTACAGGGGAAAGCTAACTATGGCTACACCTTC
CASSVQGKANYGYTF
>-|TRBV7-3|TRBJ2-2|TRBD1
TGTGCCAGCAGCCCCGGGACAGCCTTTAACACCGGGGAGCTGTTTTTT
CASSPGTAFNTGELFF
>-|TRBV9|TRBJ2-1|TRBD1
TGTGCCAGCAGCGCCACAGGGGATGCCTACAATGAGCAGTTCTTC
CASSATGDAYNEQFF
>once|TRBV9|TRBJ2-3|TRBD1
TGTGCCAGCAGCTACCGGGACAGGGGAGGCACAGATACGCAGTATTTT
CASSYRDRGGTDTQYF
>-|TRBV28|TRBJ2-7|TRBD1
TGTGCCAGCAGTCAAACCGGGACAGGGGCAGGGGAGCAGTACTTC
CASSQTGTGAGEQYF
>few|TRBV7-8|TRBJ2-7|-
TGTGCCAGCAGCCCGCAGGGTAGGGCCTACGAGCAGTACTTC
CASSPQGRAYEQYF
>-|TRBV27|TRBJ2-2|-
TGTGCCAGCAGTGCCCTGGGACTGTCAGCGAGCACCGGGGAGCTGTTTTTT
CASSALGLSASTGELFF
>-|TRBV7-2|TRBJ2-7|TRBD1
TGTGCCAGCAGCTTAGGCATTCAGGGGGCTAGATACGAGCAGTACTTC
CASSLGIQGARYEQYF
>-|TRBV27|TRBJ2-7|-
TGTGCCAGCAGTCCCATAGGGGGGGACACTTATTCTTCCTACGAGCAGTACTTC
CASSPIGGDTYSSYEQYF
>-|TRBV4-3|TRBJ2-6|-
TGCGCCAGCAGCCAAGAGGTTGGCAGCGTGTATACTGGGGCCAACGTCCTGACTTTC
CASSQEVGSVYTGANVLTF
>-|TRBV10-3|TRBJ2-3|TRBD2
TGTGCCATCAGTGAGTCGGATCGGGGGGGCACAGATACGCAGTATTTT
CAISESDRGGTDTQYF
>once|TRBV6-5|TRBJ2-5|TRBD1
TGTGCCAGCAGTTACTCTAGGACAGGGGAGGAGACCCAGTACTTC
CASSYSRTGEETQYF
>-|TRBV6-1|TRBJ1-5|-
TGTGCCAGCAGTGAACTGGCCAGTCGGGGCAATCAGCCCCAGCATTTT
CASSELASRGNQPQHF
>few|TRBV28|TRBJ1-2|-
TGTGCCAGCAGTTTAATGGTGGGGCTTAGGGGCTACACCTTC
CASSLMVGLRGYTF
>-|TRBV7-7|TRBJ1-5|TRBD1
TGTGCCAGCAGACGCCGACAGGGGGTTGGCAATCAGCCCCAGCATTTT
CASRRRQGVGNQPQHF
>-|TRBV29-1|TRBJ1-2|TRBD1
TGCAGCGTTGAATACTCGGGACAGGGTGCCGGCTACACCTTC
CSVEYSGQGAGYTF
>-|TRBV5-1|TRBJ2-5|-
TGCGCCAGCAGCTTGGAGGCAGGGGGGTCGACCCAGTACTTC
CASSLEAGGSTQYF
>-|TRBV28|TRBJ1-4|-
TGTGCCAGCAGACCCGGGGGGCAAAGTAATGAAAAACTGTTTTTT
CASRPGGQSNEKLFF
>-|TRBV7-2|TRBJ2-2|TRBD2
TGTGCCAGCAGCTCCAGCGGGGGTGTCGGGGAGCTGTTTTTT
CASSSSGGVGELFF
>-|TRBV4-1|TRBJ1-6|TRBD1
TGCGCCAGCAGCCGCCCGGGACAGGGGAGTTCACCCCTCCACTTT
CASSRPGQGSSPLHF
>-|TRBV6-6|TRBJ1-1|-
TGTGCCAGCAGTCCCCCCGGTGTGAACACTGAAGCTTTCTTT
CASSPPGVNTEAFF
>-|TRBV25-1|TRBJ2-2|-
TGTGCCAGCAGTGAATTGGGGGGGAACACCGGGGAGCTGTTTTTT
CASSELGGNTGELFF
>-|TRBV4-1|TRBJ1-6|-
TGCGCCAGCAGCCAAGGAGGGTTCAATTCACCCCTCCACTTT
CASSQGGFNSPLHF